This entry features one T cell receptor beta chain sequence. Its specificity is not known. The sample originates from a study of T cells in Graves' hyperthyroidism and ophthalmopathy. These patients, aged 18 to 65, had recently diagnosed hyperthyroidism lasting under 2 months. The ends were cut back, 0 bases at V and 6 bases at J, with 12 bases in the middle. There are 15 residues in the CDR3. Looked up from germline, CDR1 is LGHDT and CDR2 is YNNKEL (reference sequence). Findings of the study overall: A 13 V-J signature model discriminated ophthalmopathy versus stable hyperthyroidism.

From RNA transcripts, TCR beta CDR3 regions were amplified. With the HTBI primer set, the TCR CDR3 went through a first round of RT-PCR. TCRdb itself ran the multiplex PCR reads through MiXCR, one entry per CDR3 protein. The table lists approximately 330,000 distinct CDR3 sequences, 18% of them singletons. Sample: blood. The origin of this receptor is a woman aged 45-65 years with Graves' hyperthyroidism. This sequence joins TRBV3-1 and TRBJ2-1, with no clear D. As DNA, the CDR3 is TGTGCCAGCAGCCAAGATTTGCTAGGCCCCAATGAGCAGTTCTTC. Its protein product is CASSQDLLGPNEQFF.